This T cell receptor beta chain is drawn from a study of blood T cells in healthy people across ages. Study-wide points: Lack of knowledge of donor CMV status possibly confounded expanded clonotype changes. Total diversity from one million sequenced T cells was likely underestimated.

Comments on this clonotype: The antigen is unknown.

The authors ran a second PCR of about 7 to 11 cycles using a sample-barcoded 5' primer and a J-beta primer mix. TCRdb passed the 5' RACE reads through MiXCR, listing each CDR3 protein once. Of some 1,500,000 distinct CDR3 sequences in the sample, roughly 43% were seen once. The CDR3 has 12 residues. V shed 6 bases and J shed 5 bases, with 10 bases lying between them. This receptor was taken from a young woman in good health. Sample: blood. The chain couples TRBV12-3 or TRBV12-4 to TRBJ1-1; D not certain. CDR3 nucleotides: TGTGCCAGCAGCCTGTTATGGACTGAAGCTTTCTTT. Translation: CASSLLWTEAFF.